This T cell receptor beta chain was obtained from a study of radiotherapy plus CTLA-4 blockade in lung cancer. Chemo-refractory metastatic non-small-cell lung cancer patients were treated with focal radiation plus CTLA-4 blockade with ipilimumab. The data were produced by immunoSEQ multiplex PCR, yet TCRdb's version contains in-frame clones alone and is incomplete. The sample shows about 98,000 clones, approximately 85% of them seen only once. Germline V gene sequence: CDR1 SGDLS, CDR2 YYNGEE. The CDR3 totals 15 residues. V was pared by 3 bases and J by 4 bases, with 11 bases between. The sequenced sample was peripheral blood, obtained from a patient treated with radiotherapy plus ipilimumab. The sequence came from a human donor with non-small cell lung cancer who had a partial response to radiotherapy plus ipilimumab. V usage is TRBV9 and J usage is TRBJ2-6, with D possibly matching TRBD1 (5 bases). CDR3: CASSDIGAGANVLTF. The CDR3, as DNA: TGTGCCAGCAGCGACATAGGGGCCGGGGCCAACGTCCTGACTTTC.